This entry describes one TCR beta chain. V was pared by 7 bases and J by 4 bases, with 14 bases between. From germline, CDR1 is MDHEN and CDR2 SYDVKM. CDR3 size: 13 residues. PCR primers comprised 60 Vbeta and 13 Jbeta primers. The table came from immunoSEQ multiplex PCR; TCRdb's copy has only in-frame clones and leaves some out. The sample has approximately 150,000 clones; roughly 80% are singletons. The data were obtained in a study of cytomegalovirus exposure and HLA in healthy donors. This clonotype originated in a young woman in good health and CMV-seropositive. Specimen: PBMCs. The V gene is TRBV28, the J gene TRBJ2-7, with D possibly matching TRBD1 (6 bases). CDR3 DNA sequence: TGTGCCAGCACCCGACAGGCATCTTACGAGCAGTACTTC. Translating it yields CASTRQASYEQYF.